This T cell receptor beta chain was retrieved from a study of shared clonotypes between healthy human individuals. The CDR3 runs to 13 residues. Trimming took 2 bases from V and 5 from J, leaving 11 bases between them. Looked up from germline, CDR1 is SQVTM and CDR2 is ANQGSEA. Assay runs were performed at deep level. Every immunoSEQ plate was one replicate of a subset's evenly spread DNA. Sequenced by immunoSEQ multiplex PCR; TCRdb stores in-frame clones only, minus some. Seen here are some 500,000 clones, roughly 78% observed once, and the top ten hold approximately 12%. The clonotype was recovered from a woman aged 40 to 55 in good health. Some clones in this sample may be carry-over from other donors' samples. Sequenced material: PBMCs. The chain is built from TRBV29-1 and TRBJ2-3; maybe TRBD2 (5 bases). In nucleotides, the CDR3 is TGCAGCGTTGAACCGAGGGCAGGAGATACGCAGTATTTT. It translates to CSVEPRAGDTQYF.